These 27 T cell receptor beta chains were all obtained from the same sample, sequenced in a study of tumour-infiltrating T cells in Burkitt lymphoma. Libraries were prepared by immunoSEQ multiplex PCR; TCRdb keeps only in-frame clonotypes and omits some of them. The sample has over 1,500 clones, 15% to 20% seen once; the top ten hold about 9.8%. The sequenced sample was tumor tissue. Receptor source: a human donor with diffuse large B-cell lymphoma.

This clone turned up a few times. This chain uses TRBV5-1 with TRBJ1-6, with TRBD1 as a possible D gene (6 bases). The V gene lost 5 bases and the J gene lost 7 bases, with 19 bases spanning the gap. There are 16 residues in the CDR3. The germline CDR1 and CDR2 sequences are SGHRS and YFSETQ. CDR3 in amino acids: CASRGQPTGENSPLHF. The DNA for the CDR3 is TGCGCCAGCAGAGGACAGCCCACTGGTGAGAATTCACCCCTCCACTTT.

The chain recombines TRBV6-5 with TRBJ2-5, with TRBD1 as a possible D gene (5 bases). The CDR3 is made up of 13 amino acids. Trimming took off 2 bases at V and 5 bases at J, with 9 bases between the two ends. The germline V gene encodes CDR1 MNHEY and CDR2 SVGAGI. The CDR3 loop is CASSYTGRETQYF. Here the CDR3 DNA reads TGTGCCAGCAGTTACACAGGCAGGGAGACCCAGTACTTC.

The genes are TRBV6-5 and TRBJ1-1, with 7 bases lining up with TRBD1. Germline V gene sequence: CDR1 MNHEY, CDR2 SVGAGI. CDR3 length equals 14 residues. With 8 bases clipped from V and 3 bases from J, the junction kept 9 bases outside the gene matches. The CDR3 region has the DNA TGTGCCAGCCAACAGGGGCGGGGGGACACTGAAGCTTTCTTT. It translates to CASQQGRGDTEAFF.

The J gene is TRBJ1-4, the V gene TRBV7-9, with D possibly matching TRBD1 (5 bases). The V and J ends lost 1 base and 0 bases respectively, with 9 bases between them. This CDR3 has 16 amino acids. The germline gives CDR1 SEHNR, CDR2 FQNEAQ (reference sequence). CDR3 sequence reads: CASSLGRTPTNEKLFF. Written as DNA, the CDR3 is TGTGCCAGCAGCTTAGGACGGACACCAACTAATGAAAAACTGTTTTTT.

This clone has more than one count but fewer than ten. The chain's CDR3 is CASSLGLAGNNEQFF. Written as DNA, the CDR3 is TGCGCCAGCAGCTTGGGACTAGCGGGCAACAATGAGCAGTTCTTC. This sequence joins TRBV5-1 and TRBJ2-1; 10 bases map to TRBD2. This CDR3 contains 15 residues. V shed 0 bases, J shed 5 bases, and the junction held 2 bases outside the gene matches. Germline V gene data show CDR1 as SGHRS and CDR2 as YFSETQ.

This sequence joins TRBV29-1 and TRBJ1-2, with D tentatively TRBD1 (6 bases). CDR3 length equals 13 residues. V was pared by 3 bases and J by 4 bases, with 12 bases between. In germline, CDR1 is SQVTM, CDR2 ANQGSEA. The CDR3 DNA is TGCAGCGTTGAGGGGGGGGCAGGCTATGGCTACACCTTC. Amino acids: CSVEGGAGYGYTF.

This clone was seen only a few times. The genes are TRBV20-1 and TRBJ2-7; no definite D call. The CDR3 has 10 residues. CDR1 DFQATT and CDR2 SNEGSKA come from the germline V gene (reference sequence). V gave up 6 bases and J gave up 0 bases, with 3 bases separating them. DNA of the CDR3: TGCAGTGCGATCTCCTACGAGCAGTACTTC. It specifies CSAISYEQYF.

The chain uses TRBV5-1 and TRBJ2-7; D perhaps matches TRBD1 (6 bases). Trimming removed 8 bases at V and 0 bases at J, with 15 bases between. This CDR3 comprises 14 residues. CDR1 is SGHRS, CDR2 YFSETQ, per germline. CDR3: CARPDRSYSYEQYF. CDR3 sequence (DNA): TGCGCCAGACCGGACAGATCCTACTCCTACGAGCAGTACTTC. Variable domain in full (rest from reference TRBV5-1 and TRBJ2-7): KAGVTQTPRYLIKTRGQQVTLSCSPISGHRSVSWYQQTPGQGLQFLFEYFSETQRNKGNFPGRFSGRQFSNSRSEMNVSTLELGDSALYLCARPDRSYSYEQYFGPGTRLTVT.

This clone was detected only a few times. The rearrangement links TRBV6-5 to TRBJ1-2; D is uncertain. Trimming took off 0 bases at V and 8 bases at J, with 10 bases between the two ends. Germline CDR1 reads MNHEY; CDR2 reads SVGAGI. CDR3 length: 13 residues. The CDR3 DNA reads TGTGCCAGCAGTTACTCCGACCGAGGCGGCTACACCTTC. Protein product: CASSYSDRGGYTF.

The chain employs TRBV4-2 and TRBJ2-5; tentatively, D is TRBD2 (5 bases). The J call may be incorrect, as the DNA end agrees better with TRBJ2-7. The germline V gene encodes CDR1 LGHNA and CDR2 YNFKEQ. This CDR3 region has 14 residues. The CDR3 nucleotides read TGTGCCAGCAGCCAAGTAGTACGGGAAAACGAGCAGTACTTC. Amino acid sequence: CASSQVVRENEQYF.

This clone appeared a few times. The V and J genes are TRBV19 and TRBJ2-7; a weak D match, TRBD2 (5 bases). The CDR3 length is 13 residues. CDR1 is LNHDA and CDR2 is SQIVND in the germline V gene (reference sequence). V was clipped by 3 bases and J by 6 bases, with 12 bases between them. The CDR3 spells CASSMGLASEQYF. DNA for the CDR3: TGTGCCAGTAGTATGGGTCTAGCCTCCGAGCAGTACTTC.

This clone was counted between two and nine times. The chain is built from TRBV11-1 and TRBJ2-7; tentatively, D is TRBD1 (6 bases). The V and J ends lost 1 base and 0 bases respectively, with 7 bases between them. CDR3 length equals 14 residues. Germline V lookup: CDR1 SGHAT, CDR2 FQDESV (reference sequence). In nucleotides, the CDR3 is TGTGCCAGCAGCTTAGAACAGGGCTCCTACGAGCAGTACTTC. Its protein product is CASSLEQGSYEQYF.

Of note for this clone: A much larger clone differs by one base, so this may be a read error. Other DNA sequences of this sample code for an identical CDR3. The V call is TRBV4-1, the J call TRBJ1-1; D possibly corresponds to TRBD1 (6 bases). Germline assignment: CDR1 MGHRA and CDR2 YSYEKL. The CDR3 length is 13 residues. The CDR3: CASSLTTGPEAFF. The DNA of the CDR3 is TGCGCCAGCAGCCTCACGACAGGTCCTGAAGCTTTTTTT.

This clone was seen more than once but under ten times. This chain links TRBV29-1 with TRBJ2-3, with D possibly TRBD2 on 7 matching bases. CDR3 length equals 14 residues. The germline CDR1 and CDR2 sequences are SQVTM and ANQGSEA. Trimming stripped 7 bases from V and 5 bases from J, with 19 bases between. Here the CDR3 reads CSGGGGVYVDTQYF. In nucleotides, the CDR3 is TGCAGCGGGGGAGGGGGGGTGTACGTAGATACGCAGTATTTT.

This clone was seen more than once but under ten times. The rearrangement joins TRBV2 to TRBJ1-2, with TRBD1 as a possible D gene (5 bases). V shed 5 bases and J shed 2 bases, with 12 bases lying between them. Germline V gives CDR1 SNHLY, CDR2 FYNNEI. The CDR3 sequence is 14 residues long. Here the CDR3 DNA reads TGTGCCAGCAGTTATGACAGCTTGAACTATGGCTACACCTTC. Amino acid sequence: CASSYDSLNYGYTF.

The rearrangement joins TRBV5-1 to TRBJ1-1; TRBD1 matches 9 bases. The germline V gene has CDR1 SGHRS and CDR2 YFSETQ. Unmatched junction bases numbered 4, after V lost 0 bases and J lost 4 bases. There are 15 residues in the CDR3. CDR3 DNA: TGCGCCAGCAGCTTGGACAGGGGGCGCGGCACTGAAGCTTTCTTT. Translation: CASSLDRGRGTEAFF.

This clone was counted between two and nine times. The chain has TRBV10-3 and TRBJ1-5; D perhaps matches TRBD1 (6 bases). CDR1 is ENHRY, CDR2 SYGVKD, per germline. V gave up 6 bases and J gave up 1 base, with 10 bases separating them. This CDR3 comprises 14 residues. CDR3 amino acids: CAISAGQSNQPQHF. CDR3 nucleotide sequence: TGTGCCATCAGCGCTGGACAGAGCAATCAGCCCCAGCATTTT.

This clone was detected only a few times. In nucleotides, the CDR3 is TGTGCCAGCAGCCGGGACAGCAATCAGCCCCAGCATTTT. Its translation: CASSRDSNQPQHF. The chain combines TRBV7-2 with TRBJ1-5; a possible D gene is TRBD1 (5 bases). This CDR3 spans 13 amino acids. The germline V gene encodes CDR1 SGHTA and CDR2 FQGNSA. V was shortened by 5 bases and J by 1 base, with 6 bases between the two germline ends.

The chain combines TRBV5-1 with TRBJ2-1; D not certain. Germline lookup yields CDR1 SGHRS and CDR2 YFSETQ. CDR3 size: 11 residues. Trimming shortened V by 4 bases and J by 14 bases, and 13 bases separated the two germline ends. CDR3 DNA: TGCGCCAGCAGCCCGACCCTCACAGAGTTCTTC. It translates to CASSPTLTEFF. The full variable domain, in which reference TRBV5-1 and TRBJ2-1 provide the parts outside the CDR3, is KAGVTQTPRYLIKTRGQQVTLSCSPISGHRSVSWYQQTPGQGLQFLFEYFSETQRNKGNFPGRFSGRQFSNSRSEMNVSTLELGDSALYLCASSPTLTEFFGPGTRLTVL.

The rearrangement joins TRBV7-2 to TRBJ2-7; D might be TRBD1 (6 bases). The CDR3 extends over 13 amino acids. Trimming stripped 5 bases from V and 0 bases from J, with 8 bases between. Germline V gene data show CDR1 as SGHTA and CDR2 as FQGNSA. CDR3 amino acids: CASSAQGSYEQYF. CDR3 coding DNA: TGTGCCAGCAGCGCACAGGGCTCCTACGAGCAGTACTTC.

The chain is built from TRBV6-1 and TRBJ1-2; D unresolved. V lost 3 bases, J lost 11 bases, and 25 bases lay in between. The germline V gene has CDR1 MNHNS and CDR2 SASEGT. CDR3 length equals 16 residues. The chain's CDR3 is CASSDSEDVGKLGYTF. CDR3 coding DNA: TGTGCCAGCAGTGATTCGGAGGATGTGGGGAAACTAGGATACACCTTC.

V usage is TRBV28 and J usage is TRBJ1-2; no firm D call. V was shortened by 9 bases and J by 8 bases, with 13 bases between the two germline ends. The CDR3 has 11 amino acids. The V gene's germline CDR1 is MDHEN and CDR2 SYDVKM. The CDR3 sequence: CASRRLGGYTF. CDR3 DNA: TGTGCCAGTCGTCGCTTGGGGGGCTACACCTTC.

The chain links TRBV27 to TRBJ2-3; D uncertain. The CDR3 sequence is 15 residues long. Between the trimmed V and J ends, which lost 2 bases and 0 bases, there was a span of 9 bases. CDR1 and CDR2 (germline): MNHEY, SMNVEV (reference sequence). CDR3 bases: TGTGCCAGCAGTTTAGAATTCCCAAGCACAGATACGCAGTATTTT. Protein: CASSLEFPSTDTQYF.

This clone came up a few times. The chain is built from TRBV28 and TRBJ2-7, with 7 bases aligning to TRBD1. CDR1 and CDR2 from the germline V gene are MDHEN and SYDVKM. The CDR3 contains 16 residues. V lost 7 bases and J lost 0; bases outside the gene matches: 12. The CDR3 nucleotides read TGTGCCAGCACCCCTCTGGTGGGACAGCACTCCTACGAGCAGTACTTC. Translating gives CASTPLVGQHSYEQYF.

This clone was picked up a small number of times. The chain carries TRBV7-2 and TRBJ2-7; the D gene is possibly TRBD1 (6 bases). This CDR3 is 19 amino acids long. Trimming shortened V by 5 bases and J by 0 bases, and 26 bases separated the two germline ends. Germline V CDR1 and CDR2: SGHTA, FQGNSA. Written as DNA, the CDR3 is TGTGCCAGCAGCCCCCGGGGAAGGAAAACAGGGCAGAGCTCCTACGAGCAGTACTTC. Its protein is CASSPRGRKTGQSSYEQYF. The whole variable domain, filled in from reference TRBV7-2 and TRBJ2-7, reads GAGVSQSPSNKVTEKGKDVELRCDPISGHTALYWYRQSLGQGLEFLIYFQGNSAPDKSGLPSDRFSAERTGGSVSTLTIQRTQQEDSAVYLCASSPRGRKTGQSSYEQYFGPGTRLTVT.

J is TRBJ2-7 and V is TRBV19; 10 nucleotides align to TRBD2. The V and J ends lost 5 bases and 2 bases, in that order; junction bases with no gene match: 9. CDR1 is LNHDA, CDR2 SQIVND, per germline (reference sequence). The CDR3 runs to 16 residues. DNA of the CDR3: TGTGCCAGTAGTGGCCGGGCTAGCGGGGGAACCTACGAGCAGTACTTC. It codes for CASSGRASGGTYEQYF.

The chain combines TRBV7-2 with TRBJ1-2; D ambiguous. V lost 5 bases, J lost 3 bases, and 10 bases lay in between. CDR3 length: 13 residues. Germline lookup yields CDR1 SGHTA and CDR2 FQGNSA. The CDR3 nucleotides are TGTGCCAGCAGCCCGGGAGGAGACTATGGCTACACCTTC. It encodes CASSPGGDYGYTF.